Below are 28 T cell receptor beta chains sequenced from a single sample in a study of blood T cell repertoires in COVID-19. TCRdb's table, derived via immunoSEQ multiplex PCR, lists solely in-frame clones and lacks some. The profile shows around 200,000 clones, around 83% of them singletons. What was sequenced was peripheral blood. Receptor source: a man in his forties or fifties with active or convalescent COVID-19.

CDR3 protein: CASSLGPNGIMETQYF. In nucleotides, the CDR3 is TGTGCCAGCAGCTTGGGCCCCAACGGTATTATGGAGACCCAGTACTTC. This rearrangement joins TRBV5-6 to TRBJ2-5; D unclear. CDR1 and CDR2 (germline): SGHDT, YYEEEE. V lost 0 bases and J lost 5, with 17 bases in between. This CDR3 has 16 residues.

V is TRBV7-2 and J is TRBJ1-6; D perhaps matches TRBD1 (6 bases). The CDR3 contains 18 residues. Deletions cut 5 bases from V and 3 bases from J, with 20 bases between. The germline gives CDR1 SGHTA, CDR2 FQGNSA. The CDR3 loop reads CASSPFWTEDFYNSPLHF. The CDR3 DNA follows: TGTGCCAGCAGCCCCTTTTGGACAGAAGATTTCTATAATTCACCCCTCCACTTT.

This clone was recorded a few times. V usage is TRBV28 and J usage is TRBJ2-7, with 8 positions matching TRBD1. The CDR3 has 13 amino acids. Per germline, CDR1 MDHEN and CDR2 SYDVKM. V was clipped by 6 bases and J by 5 bases; unmatched bases: 6. CDR3 residues: CASRNRGMHEQYF. In DNA form, the CDR3 reads TGTGCCAGCAGAAACAGGGGGATGCACGAGCAGTACTTC.

The genes are TRBV2 and TRBJ2-1, with 14 bases lining up with TRBD2. Per germline, CDR1 SNHLY and CDR2 FYNNEI. The length of the CDR3 is 19 residues. J was trimmed by 5 bases and V by 5 bases; bases with no gene match: 14. Written as DNA, the CDR3 is TGTGCCAGCAGTCAGACGACTAGCGGGAGGGCTCTGCTAAACAATGAGCAGTTCTTC. Translated, it gives CASSQTTSGRALLNNEQFF.

The V call is TRBV6-1, the J call TRBJ2-3; 12 nucleotides match TRBD2. V lost 4 bases and J lost 0; bases outside the gene matches: 2. Germline CDR1 MNHNS, CDR2 SASEGT. The CDR3 is 16 amino acids. The CDR3, as DNA: TGTGCCAGCAGTGCAACTAGCGGGAGGAGCACAGATACGCAGTATTTT. Its protein product is CASSATSGRSTDTQYF.

V usage is TRBV6-5 and J usage is TRBJ1-1; TRBD1 matches at 7 bases. The CDR3 covers 15 residues. Germline V gene data show CDR1 as MNHEY and CDR2 as SVGAGI. Trimming cost V 6 bases and J 4 bases; bases outside gene matches: 11. CDR3 sequence: CASSRPGQTGTEAFF. The DNA of the CDR3 is TGTGCCAGCAGCCGACCGGGACAGACAGGCACTGAAGCTTTCTTT.

V and J are TRBV9 and TRBJ2-1; 7 bases are shared with TRBD1. Germline V lookup: CDR1 SGDLS, CDR2 YYNGEE. V lost 4 bases, J lost 8 bases, and 12 bases stayed unmatched. The CDR3 runs to 15 residues. In DNA, the CDR3 is TGTGCCAGCAGCCCGCTAGGGGGCTGGAGCGATGAGCAGTTCTTC. Amino acid sequence: CASSPLGGWSDEQFF.

This clone was detected a few times. This sequence joins TRBV20-1 and TRBJ2-7; no clear D gene. V shed 4 bases and J shed 5 bases, with 9 bases lying between them. Germline V gene sequence: CDR1 DFQATT, CDR2 SNEGSKA (reference sequence). CDR3 size: 11 residues. The CDR3 DNA reads as TGCAGTGCTAACAAGATAAACGAGCAGTACTTC. Translating it yields CSANKINEQYF.

This chain uses TRBV7-9 with TRBJ1-1, with D maybe TRBD1 (5 bases). The CDR3 is 12 amino acids. With 4 bases removed from V and 3 bases from J, the gap between germline ends came to 6 bases. Germline loops: CDR1 SEHNR, CDR2 FQNEAQ (reference sequence). The CDR3 sequence: CASSSRDTEAFF. CDR3 nucleotide sequence: TGTGCCAGCAGCTCCAGGGACACTGAAGCTTTCTTT.

The chain has TRBV14 and TRBJ1-6, with D maybe TRBD1 (6 bases). The germline gives CDR1 SGHDN, CDR2 FVKESK. This CDR3 is built from 13 residues. Trimming took 3 bases from V and 12 from J, leaving 12 bases between them. This CDR3 is CASSHDTGKPLHF. CDR3 coding DNA: TGTGCCAGCAGCCACGACACAGGGAAACCCCTCCACTTT.

This clone occurred a few times. This chain joins TRBV7-8 and TRBJ2-1; 11 bases align to TRBD2. Trimming cost V 5 bases and J 4 bases; bases outside gene matches: 1. The CDR3 loop spans 14 amino acids. Germline assignment: CDR1 SGHVS and CDR2 FQNEAQ. The CDR3 here is CASSGTSGYNEQFF. DNA for the CDR3: TGTGCCAGCAGCGGGACTAGCGGATACAATGAGCAGTTCTTC.

The chain recombines TRBV20-1 with TRBJ2-1; 7 nucleotides agree with TRBD2. Trimming cost V 3 bases and J 3 bases; bases outside gene matches: 8. The CDR3 is made up of 15 amino acids. CDR1 DFQATT and CDR2 SNEGSKA come from the germline V gene (reference sequence). CDR3 in amino acids: CSASFSASGYNEQFF. The DNA of the CDR3 is TGCAGTGCTAGTTTTTCAGCTAGCGGCTACAATGAGCAGTTCTTC.

This clone showed up just once. This chain connects TRBV7-9 to TRBJ1-2; a possible D gene is TRBD1 (6 bases). This CDR3 has 14 residues. Germline-derived CDR1 and CDR2 are SEHNR and FQNEAQ (reference sequence). The V gene lost 5 bases and the J gene lost 5 bases, with 15 bases spanning the gap. The CDR3 loop is CASSPRRGEYGYTF. CDR3 sequence (DNA): TGTGCCAGCAGCCCTCGCAGGGGAGAATATGGCTACACCTTC.

V is TRBV18 and J is TRBJ1-2; D not certain. V lost 0 bases and J 8 bases, leaving 13 bases between the germline ends. The CDR3 runs to 14 residues. Germline V gene data show CDR1 as KGHSH and CDR2 as LQKENI. The CDR3 here is CASSPPVRTGGYTF. For the CDR3, the DNA is TGTGCCAGCTCACCACCGGTGCGGACGGGGGGCTACACCTTC.

The chain employs TRBV19 and TRBJ2-7; 9 bases line up with TRBD1. The germline gives CDR1 LNHDA, CDR2 SQIVND (reference sequence). The CDR3 has 14 amino acids. After removal of 5 bases from V and 5 bases from J, the junction contained 7 bases not matched to a gene. CDR3 DNA sequence: TGTGCCAGTAGTGTCCGGGACAGGGCACACGAGCAGTACTTC. Its protein product is CASSVRDRAHEQYF.

The chain links TRBV7-9 to TRBJ1-1; D is possibly TRBD1 (5 bases). Trimming removed 5 bases from V and 0 bases from J, with 16 bases in between. Germline loops: CDR1 SEHNR, CDR2 FQNEAQ (reference sequence). CDR3 length: 16 residues. Here the CDR3 reads CASSQPLTGMNTEAFF. The CDR3 region has the DNA TGTGCCAGCAGCCAACCCTTAACAGGCATGAACACTGAAGCTTTCTTT.

V and J are TRBV5-6 and TRBJ2-1; D gene uncertain. Germline lookup yields CDR1 SGHDT and CDR2 YYEEEE. The V and J ends lost 1 base and 3 bases respectively, with 8 bases between them. The CDR3 has 14 amino acids. In nucleotides, the CDR3 is TGTGCCAGCAGCTTGTTCGAGGACTACAATGAGCAGTTCTTC. Translating it yields CASSLFEDYNEQFF. The full variable domain, its missing parts supplied by reference TRBV5-6 and TRBJ2-1, is DAGVTQSPTHLIKTRGQQVTLRCSPKSGHDTVSWYQQALGQGPQFIFQYYEEEERQRGNFPDRFSGHQFPNYSSELNVNALLLGDSALYLCASSLFEDYNEQFFGPGTRLTVL.

This clone showed up just a few times. The chain carries TRBV11-2 and TRBJ2-5, with D tentatively TRBD2 (6 bases). Germline V gene data show CDR1 as SGHAT and CDR2 as FQNNGV. CDR3 length: 13 amino acids. The V and J ends lost 4 bases and 3 bases respectively, with 9 bases between them. CDR3 residues: CASSWGVEETQYF. For the CDR3, the DNA is TGTGCCAGCAGCTGGGGGGTAGAAGAGACCCAGTACTTC. Using reference TRBV11-2 and TRBJ2-5 for the parts outside the CDR3, the full variable domain is EAGVAQSPRYKIIEKRQSVAFWCNPISGHATLYWYQQILGQGPKLLIQFQNNGVVDDSQLPKDRFSAERLKGVDSTLKIQPAKLEDSAVYLCASSWGVEETQYFGPGTRLLVL.

This chain joins TRBV2 and TRBJ1-2; 7 bases match TRBD1. Germline V lookup: CDR1 SNHLY, CDR2 FYNNEI. The junction had 4 bases not matched to a gene; V was cut back by 6 bases and J by 0 bases. The CDR3 has 14 amino acids. The CDR3 DNA reads as TGTGCCAGCAGACAGGGGTTCTCTAACTATGGCTACACCTTC. Translating gives CASRQGFSNYGYTF. Drawing the rest from reference TRBV2 and TRBJ1-2, the complete variable domain is EPEVTQTPSHQVTQMGQEVILRCVPISNHLYFYWYRQILGQKVEFLVSFYNNEISEKSEIFDDQFSVERPDGSNFTLKIRSTKLEDSAMYFCASRQGFSNYGYTFGSGTRLTVV.

This sequence joins TRBV10-1 and TRBJ1-2, with D unclear. CDR3 length: 13 residues. V was trimmed by 2 bases and J by 5 bases, leaving 9 bases between them. In germline, CDR1 is WNHNN, CDR2 SYGVQD (reference sequence). Here the CDR3 reads CASSENRPYGYTF. The CDR3 coding sequence is TGCGCCAGCAGTGAGAACAGACCGTATGGCTACACCTTC.

The rearrangement links TRBV3-1 (or the pseudogene TRBV3-2) to TRBJ1-6; D is undetermined. Germline V gene sequence: CDR1 LGHDT, CDR2 YNNKEL (reference sequence). Between the trimmed V and J ends, which lost 1 base and 7 bases, there was a span of 11 bases. The CDR3 contains 15 residues. The chain's CDR3 is CASSQVPRGNSPLHF. The CDR3 DNA is TGTGCCAGCAGCCAAGTCCCGCGAGGGAATTCACCCCTCCACTTT.

Only a few counts were recorded for this clone. The germline gene is not matched at one end of the junction; a read error may be the cause. The chain carries TRBV4-2 and TRBJ1-4, with D unclear. Germline CDR1 is LGHNA and CDR2 is YNFKEQ. The CDR3 loop spans 12 amino acids. The CDR3 coding sequence is TGTGCCAGCAGCCAAGGGGAGCCTCCGTTTCGTTTT. This translates into CASSQGEPPFRF.

The J gene is TRBJ1-2, the V gene TRBV10-3; 8 nucleotides line up with TRBD1. Trimming cost V 0 bases and J 8 bases; bases outside gene matches: 8. Looked up from germline, CDR1 is ENHRY and CDR2 is SYGVKD. The CDR3 length is 15 residues. CDR3 protein: CAISESYQGAEGYTF. CDR3 coding DNA: TGTGCCATCAGTGAGTCGTACCAGGGGGCTGAAGGCTACACCTTC.

The chain is built from TRBV2 and TRBJ1-2; D is unclear. Germline V gives CDR1 SNHLY, CDR2 FYNNEI. The length of the CDR3 is 11 residues. Deletions cut 6 bases from V and 6 bases from J, with 8 bases between. For the CDR3, the DNA is TGTGCCAGCAGGAGTGTTGATGGCTACACCTTC. The encoded protein is CASRSVDGYTF. Full variable domain (missing parts from reference TRBV2 and TRBJ1-2): EPEVTQTPSHQVTQMGQEVILRCVPISNHLYFYWYRQILGQKVEFLVSFYNNEISEKSEIFDDQFSVERPDGSNFTLKIRSTKLEDSAMYFCASRSVDGYTFGSGTRLTVV.

The chain links TRBV10-3 to TRBJ1-6; TRBD1 might be the D (6 bases). The CDR3 runs 15 residues. Germline V lookup: CDR1 ENHRY, CDR2 SYGVKD. Trimming shortened V by 4 bases and J by 10 bases, and 17 bases separated the two germline ends. DNA of the CDR3: TGTGCCATCAGTGCGACAGGACCCGAGGGATCACCCCTCCACTTT. Residues: CAISATGPEGSPLHF.

The CDR3 spells CASNFQNSGTEAFF. Written as DNA, the CDR3 is TGTGCCAGCAATTTCCAAAACTCCGGGACTGAAGCTTTCTTT. The V gene is TRBV28, the J gene TRBJ1-1; D not resolved. The CDR3 consists of 14 residues. The V gene's germline CDR1 is MDHEN and CDR2 SYDVKM. V gave up 7 bases and J gave up 5 bases, with 17 bases separating them.

The J gene is TRBJ2-3, the V gene TRBV10-3, with D tentatively TRBD1 (6 bases). The CDR3 covers 15 residues. CDR1 and CDR2 from the germline V gene are ENHRY and SYGVKD. The V and J ends lost 2 bases and 0 bases respectively, with 9 bases between them. The DNA for the CDR3 is TGTGCCATCAGTGAGGAGGGGGTGAGCACAGATACGCAGTATTTT. It is translated as CAISEEGVSTDTQYF.

This rearrangement joins TRBV4-1 to TRBJ1-1; D is unresolved. Germline V gives CDR1 MGHRA, CDR2 YSYEKL. V lost 3 bases and J 0 bases, leaving 8 bases between the germline ends. The CDR3 spans 14 residues. The CDR3 sequence: CASSQGRLNTEAFF. The DNA for the CDR3 is TGCGCCAGCAGCCAGGGCCGGTTGAACACTGAAGCTTTCTTT.